This TCR beta chain was recovered during a study of T cells in Graves' hyperthyroidism and ophthalmopathy. What was amplified from RNA transcripts were TCR beta CDR3 regions. An initial round of RT-PCR targeting the TCR CDR3 relied on the HTBI primer set. TCRdb ran MiXCR on the multiplex PCR reads and lists one entry per CDR3 protein. This sample has fewer than 650,000 distinct CDR3 sequences, with approximately 15% found just once. Every diagnosis used clinical symptoms, serum thyroxine and TRAb, thyroid ultrasound and orbital computed tomography. With regard to this clonotype: With a much larger clone just one base away, this may be a read error.

The sequence came from a young woman with Graves' ophthalmopathy. Material for sequencing was blood.

The CDR3 DNA is TGCAGTGCTAGAGGGGGCAGGCAGGACGACTATGGCTACACCTTC. It codes for CSARGGRQDDYGYTF. The rearrangement uses TRBV20-1 and TRBJ1-2, with D maybe TRBD1 (5 bases). The CDR3 spans 15 residues. With 1 base removed from V and 3 bases from J, the gap between germline ends came to 15 bases. Germline CDR1 and CDR2: DFQATT and SNEGSKA (reference sequence).